This T cell receptor beta chain is from a study of T cell changes during pregnancy in multiple sclerosis. Produced via immunoSEQ multiplex PCR; TCRdb's table is partial and in-frame only. The table has more than 35,000 clones, roughly 90% seen once. The sample consisted of CD4+ T cells from peripheral blood mononuclear cells, taken in the second trimester of pregnancy. This TCR was recovered from a female donor with multiple sclerosis, enrolled in a pregnancy study.

The CDR3: CASSEPYYGYTF. The CDR3 region has the DNA TGTGCCAGTAGTGAGCCGTACTATGGCTACACCTTC. The rearrangement uses TRBV19 and TRBJ1-2, with D uncertain. Trimming removed 5 bases at V and 3 bases at J, with 7 bases between. CDR1 is LNHDA, CDR2 SQIVND, per germline (reference sequence). There are 12 residues in the CDR3.